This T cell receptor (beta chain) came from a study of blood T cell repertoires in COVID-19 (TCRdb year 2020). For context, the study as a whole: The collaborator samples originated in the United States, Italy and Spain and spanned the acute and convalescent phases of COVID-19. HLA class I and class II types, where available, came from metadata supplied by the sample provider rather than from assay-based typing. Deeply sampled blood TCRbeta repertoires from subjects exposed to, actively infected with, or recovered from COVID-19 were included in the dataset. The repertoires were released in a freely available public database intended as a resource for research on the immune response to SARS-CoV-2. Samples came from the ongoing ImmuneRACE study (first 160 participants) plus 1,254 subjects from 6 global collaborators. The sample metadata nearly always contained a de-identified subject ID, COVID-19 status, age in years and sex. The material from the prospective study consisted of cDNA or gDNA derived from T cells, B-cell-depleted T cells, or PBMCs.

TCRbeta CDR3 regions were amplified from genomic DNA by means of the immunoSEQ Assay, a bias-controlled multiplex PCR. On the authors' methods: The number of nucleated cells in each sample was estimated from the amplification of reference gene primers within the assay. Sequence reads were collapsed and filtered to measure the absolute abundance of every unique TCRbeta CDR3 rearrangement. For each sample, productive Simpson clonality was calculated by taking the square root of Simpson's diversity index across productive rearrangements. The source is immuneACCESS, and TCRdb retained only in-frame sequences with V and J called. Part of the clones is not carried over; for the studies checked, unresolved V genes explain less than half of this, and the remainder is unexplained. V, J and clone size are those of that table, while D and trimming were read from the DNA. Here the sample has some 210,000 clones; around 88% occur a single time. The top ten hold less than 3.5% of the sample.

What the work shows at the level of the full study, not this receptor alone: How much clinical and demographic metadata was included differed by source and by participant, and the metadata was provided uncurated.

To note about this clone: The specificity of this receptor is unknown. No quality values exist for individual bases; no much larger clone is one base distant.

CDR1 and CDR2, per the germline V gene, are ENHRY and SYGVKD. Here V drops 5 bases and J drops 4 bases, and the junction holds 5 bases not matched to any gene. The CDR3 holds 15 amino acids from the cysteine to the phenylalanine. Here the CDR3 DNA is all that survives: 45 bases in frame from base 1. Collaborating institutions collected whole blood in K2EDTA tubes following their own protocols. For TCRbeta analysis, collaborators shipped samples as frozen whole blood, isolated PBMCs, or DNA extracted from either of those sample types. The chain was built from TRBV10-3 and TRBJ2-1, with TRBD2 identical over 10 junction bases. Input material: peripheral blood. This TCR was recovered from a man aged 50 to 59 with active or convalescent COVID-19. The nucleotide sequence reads TGTGCCATCAGTAAACTAGCGGGGACTTACAATGAGCAGTTCTTC. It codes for CAISKLAGTYNEQFF.